This T cell receptor (beta chain) is drawn from a study of shared clonotypes between healthy human individuals. Study details: The donor group consisted of two women and a few men, aged 18 to 49.

Trimming cost V 8 bases and J 0 bases, with 14 bases left between them. Germline assignment: CDR1 MNHNS and CDR2 SASEGT. CDR3 size: 15 residues. Sequencing was at deep level. The input for sorted-subset replicate PCRs was 150 to 200 ng DNA, about 30,000 T cell genomes. Here immunoSEQ multiplex PCR was the method, and the copy in TCRdb shows in-frame clones only, minus some. The sample lists almost 700,000 clones, 92% seen once, with approximately 25% in the top ten. In the naive CD8 group, cells lacked CD45RO and were positively selected for CCR7, so terminally differentiated effector memory CD45RA+ cells were left out.

Sample: naive CD8+ T cells sorted from blood. The chain employs TRBV6-1 and TRBJ2-1, with D tentatively TRBD2 (6 bases). The sequence was obtained from a man aged 30-40 years in good health. CDR3 sequence: CASAERGSSYNEQFF. CDR3 DNA: TGTGCCAGCGCTGAACGGGGGAGCTCCTACAATGAGCAGTTCTTC.